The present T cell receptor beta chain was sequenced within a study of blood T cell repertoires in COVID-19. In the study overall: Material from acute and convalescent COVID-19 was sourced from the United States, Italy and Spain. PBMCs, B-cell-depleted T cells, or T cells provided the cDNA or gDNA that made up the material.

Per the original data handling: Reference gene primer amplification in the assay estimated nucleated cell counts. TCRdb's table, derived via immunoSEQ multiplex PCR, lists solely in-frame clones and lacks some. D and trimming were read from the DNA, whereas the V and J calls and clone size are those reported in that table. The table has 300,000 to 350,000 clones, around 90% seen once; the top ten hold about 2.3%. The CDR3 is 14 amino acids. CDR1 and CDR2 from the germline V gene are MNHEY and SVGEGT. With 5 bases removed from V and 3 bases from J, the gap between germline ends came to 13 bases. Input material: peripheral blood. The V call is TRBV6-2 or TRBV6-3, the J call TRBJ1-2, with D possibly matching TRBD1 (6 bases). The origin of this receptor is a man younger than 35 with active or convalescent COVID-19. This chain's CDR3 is CASSDPQGYYGYTF. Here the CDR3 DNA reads TGTGCCAGCAGTGACCCACAGGGTTACTATGGCTACACCTTC.